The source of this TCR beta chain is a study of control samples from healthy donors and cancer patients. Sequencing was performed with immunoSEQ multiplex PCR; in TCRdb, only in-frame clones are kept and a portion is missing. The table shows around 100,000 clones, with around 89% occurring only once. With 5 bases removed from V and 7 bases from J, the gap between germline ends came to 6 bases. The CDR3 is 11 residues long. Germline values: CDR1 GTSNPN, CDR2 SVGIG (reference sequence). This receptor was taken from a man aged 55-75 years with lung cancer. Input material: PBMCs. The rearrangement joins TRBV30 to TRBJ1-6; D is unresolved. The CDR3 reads CAWLRNSPLHF. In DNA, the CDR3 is TGTGCCTGGCTAAGGAATTCACCCCTCCACTTT.